Given below is one T cell receptor beta chain in context. Antigen unknown. The data derive from a study of T cell responses to AZD1222 COVID-19 vaccine. On the study more broadly: Researchers grouped second doses given at about 4 or about 12 weeks into one pool.

This CDR3 has 14 residues. CDR1 and CDR2 from the germline V gene are SGHTA and FQGTGA. V lost 7 bases and J lost 8, with 20 bases in between. Study-wide findings and caveats: Clonal diversity may have been underestimated in mostly white British donors. Spike-spanning, vaccine-associated CD4 TCRs were dominant at 160-218 and 743-854.

TCRdb's table, derived via immunoSEQ multiplex PCR, lists solely in-frame clones and lacks some. There are 130,000 or so clones in the sample; roughly 91% occur only once, and 25% to 30% lies in the top ten. The rearrangement joins TRBV7-3 to TRBJ1-2; a possible D gene is TRBD1 (6 bases). The material sequenced was peripheral blood, taken on day 0 of AZD1222 vaccination. This sequence originates from an adult in good health. In DNA, the CDR3 is TGTGCCAGCAAGCCACAGGGAGCATCCGACGGCTACACCTTC. Its translation: CASKPQGASDGYTF.